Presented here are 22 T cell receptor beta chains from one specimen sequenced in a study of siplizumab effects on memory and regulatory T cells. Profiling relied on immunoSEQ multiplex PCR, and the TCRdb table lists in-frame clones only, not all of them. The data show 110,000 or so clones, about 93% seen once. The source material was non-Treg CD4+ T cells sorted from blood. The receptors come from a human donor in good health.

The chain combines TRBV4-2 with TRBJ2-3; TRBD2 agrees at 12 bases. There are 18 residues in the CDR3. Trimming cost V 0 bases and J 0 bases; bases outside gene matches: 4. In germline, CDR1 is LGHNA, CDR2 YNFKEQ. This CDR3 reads CASSQELAGGTSTDTQYF. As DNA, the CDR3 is TGTGCCAGCAGCCAAGAACTAGCGGGGGGAACTAGCACAGATACGCAGTATTTT.

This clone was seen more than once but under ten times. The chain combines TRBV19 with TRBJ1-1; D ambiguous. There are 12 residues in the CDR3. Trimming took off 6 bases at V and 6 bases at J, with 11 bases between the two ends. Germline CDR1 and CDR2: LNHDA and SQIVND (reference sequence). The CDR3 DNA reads TGTGCCAGTAGAGACTTATTGGCTGAAGCTTTCTTT. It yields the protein CASRDLLAEAFF.

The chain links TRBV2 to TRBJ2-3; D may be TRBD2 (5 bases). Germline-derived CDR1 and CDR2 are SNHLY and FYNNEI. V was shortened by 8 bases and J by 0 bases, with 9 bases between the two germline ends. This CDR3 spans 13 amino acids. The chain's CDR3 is CASVRGSTDTQYF. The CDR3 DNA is TGTGCCAGCGTTCGCGGGAGCACAGATACGCAGTATTTT.

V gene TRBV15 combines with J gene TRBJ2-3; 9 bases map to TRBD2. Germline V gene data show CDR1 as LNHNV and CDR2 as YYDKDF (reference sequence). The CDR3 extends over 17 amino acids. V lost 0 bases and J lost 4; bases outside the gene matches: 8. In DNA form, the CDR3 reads TGTGCCACCAGCAGAGACGTGAGCGGGGGGCTCCCAGATACGCAGTATTTT. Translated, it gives CATSRDVSGGLPDTQYF.

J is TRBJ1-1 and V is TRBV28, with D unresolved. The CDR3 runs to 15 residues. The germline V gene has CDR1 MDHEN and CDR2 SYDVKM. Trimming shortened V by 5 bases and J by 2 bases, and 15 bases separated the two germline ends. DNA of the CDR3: TGTGCCAGCAGTCCGATTACAGTCTTTAACACTGAAGCTTTCTTT. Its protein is CASSPITVFNTEAFF. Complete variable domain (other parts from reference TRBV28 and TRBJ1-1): DVKVTQSSRYLVKRTGEKVFLECVQDMDHENMFWYRQDPGLGLRLIYFSYDVKMKEKGDIPEGYSVSREKKERFSLILESASTNQTSMYLCASSPITVFNTEAFFGQGTRLTVV.

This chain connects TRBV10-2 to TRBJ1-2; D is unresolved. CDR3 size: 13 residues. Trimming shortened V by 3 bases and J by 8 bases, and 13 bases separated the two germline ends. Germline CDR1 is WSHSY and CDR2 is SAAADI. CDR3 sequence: CASSDGPGYGYTF. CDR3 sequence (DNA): TGCGCCAGCAGTGACGGGCCCGGGTACGGCTACACCTTC.

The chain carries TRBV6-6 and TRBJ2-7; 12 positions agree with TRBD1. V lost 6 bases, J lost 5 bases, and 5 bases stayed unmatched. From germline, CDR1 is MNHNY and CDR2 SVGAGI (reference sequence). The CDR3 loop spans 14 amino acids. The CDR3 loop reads CASSPGTGGHEQYF. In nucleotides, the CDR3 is TGTGCCAGCAGCCCCGGGACAGGGGGCCACGAGCAGTACTTC.

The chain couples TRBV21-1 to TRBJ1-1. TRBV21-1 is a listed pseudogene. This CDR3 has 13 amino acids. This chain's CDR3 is CASSKGETPEAFF. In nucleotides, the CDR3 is TGTGCCAGCAGCAAAGGGGAAACCCCTGAAGCTTTCTTT.

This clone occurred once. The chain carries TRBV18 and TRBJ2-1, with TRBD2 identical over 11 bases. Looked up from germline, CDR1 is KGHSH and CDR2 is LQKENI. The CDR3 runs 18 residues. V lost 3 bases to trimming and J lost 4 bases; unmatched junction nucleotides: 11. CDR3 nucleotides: TGTGCCAGCTCACCGAGACTAGCGGGAACGAAGGGGTACAATGAGCAGTTCTTC. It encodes CASSPRLAGTKGYNEQFF.

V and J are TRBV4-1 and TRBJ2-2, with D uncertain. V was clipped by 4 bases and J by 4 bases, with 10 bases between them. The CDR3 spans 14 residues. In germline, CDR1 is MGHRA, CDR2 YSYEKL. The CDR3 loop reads CASSPGFLTGELFF. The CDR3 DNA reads TGCGCCAGCAGCCCTGGATTTCTCACCGGGGAGCTGTTTTTT.

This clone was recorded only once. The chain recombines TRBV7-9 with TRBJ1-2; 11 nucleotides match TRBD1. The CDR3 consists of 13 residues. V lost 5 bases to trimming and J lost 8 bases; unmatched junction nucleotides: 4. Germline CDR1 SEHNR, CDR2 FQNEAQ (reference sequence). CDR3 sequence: CASSRTGGAGYTF. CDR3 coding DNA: TGTGCCAGCAGCAGGACAGGGGGCGCAGGCTACACCTTC. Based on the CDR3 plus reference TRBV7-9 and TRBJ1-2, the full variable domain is DTGVSQNPRHKITKRGQNVTFRCDPISEHNRLYWYRQTLGQGPEFLTYFQNEAQLEKSRLLSDRFSAERPKGSFSTLEIQRTEQGDSAMYLCASSRTGGAGYTFGSGTRLTVV.

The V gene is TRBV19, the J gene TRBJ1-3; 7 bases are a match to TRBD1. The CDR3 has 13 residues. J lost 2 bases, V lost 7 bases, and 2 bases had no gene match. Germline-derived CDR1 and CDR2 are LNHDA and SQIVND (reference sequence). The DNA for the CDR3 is TGTGCCAGTACAAGGGGGCCTGGAAACACCATATATTTT. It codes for CASTRGPGNTIYF.

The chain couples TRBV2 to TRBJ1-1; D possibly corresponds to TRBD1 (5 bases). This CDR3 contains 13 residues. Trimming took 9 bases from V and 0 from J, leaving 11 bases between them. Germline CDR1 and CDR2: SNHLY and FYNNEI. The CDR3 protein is CARQAGLNTEAFF. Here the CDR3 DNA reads TGTGCCAGGCAAGCAGGGTTGAACACTGAAGCTTTCTTT.

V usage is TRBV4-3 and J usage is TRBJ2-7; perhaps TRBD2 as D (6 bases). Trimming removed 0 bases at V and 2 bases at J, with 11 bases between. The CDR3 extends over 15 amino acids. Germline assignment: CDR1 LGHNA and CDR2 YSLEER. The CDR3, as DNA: TGCGCCAGCAGCCAAGAGGGAGGACTCCCCTACGAGCAGTACTTC. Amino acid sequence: CASSQEGGLPYEQYF.

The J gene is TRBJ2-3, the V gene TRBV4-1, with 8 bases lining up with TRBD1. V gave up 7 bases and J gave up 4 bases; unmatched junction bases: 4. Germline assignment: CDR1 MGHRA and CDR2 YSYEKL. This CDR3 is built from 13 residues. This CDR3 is CASKTGASDTQYF. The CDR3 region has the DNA TGCGCCAGCAAGACAGGGGCCTCAGATACGCAGTATTTT.

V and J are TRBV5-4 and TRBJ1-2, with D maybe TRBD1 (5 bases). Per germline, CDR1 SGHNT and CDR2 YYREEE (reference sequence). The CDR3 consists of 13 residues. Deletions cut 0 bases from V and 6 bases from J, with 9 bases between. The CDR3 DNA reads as TGTGCCAGCAGCTTGGCAGGGACCGATGGCTACACCTTC. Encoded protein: CASSLAGTDGYTF.

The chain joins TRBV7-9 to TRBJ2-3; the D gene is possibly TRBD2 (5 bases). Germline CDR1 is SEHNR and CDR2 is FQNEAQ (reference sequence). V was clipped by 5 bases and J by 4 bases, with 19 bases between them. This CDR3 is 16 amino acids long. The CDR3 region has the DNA TGTGCCAGCAGCACTAAAGGTGGGCTAGCTGCAGATACGCAGTATTTT. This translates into CASSTKGGLAADTQYF.

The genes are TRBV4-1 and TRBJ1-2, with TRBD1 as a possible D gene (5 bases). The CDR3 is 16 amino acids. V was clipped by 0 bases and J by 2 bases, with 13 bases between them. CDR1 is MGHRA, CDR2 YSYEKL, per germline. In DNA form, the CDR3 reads TGCGCCAGCAGCCAAGATCCGGCGGGGGGAAACTATGGCTACACCTTC. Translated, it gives CASSQDPAGGNYGYTF.

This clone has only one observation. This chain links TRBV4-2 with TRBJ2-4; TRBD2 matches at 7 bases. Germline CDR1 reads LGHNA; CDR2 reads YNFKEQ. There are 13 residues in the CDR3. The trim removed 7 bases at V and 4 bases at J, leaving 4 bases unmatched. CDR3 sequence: CASKNSGKNIQYF. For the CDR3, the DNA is TGTGCCAGCAAGAATAGCGGGAAAAACATTCAGTACTTC.

The CDR3 DNA follows: TGTGCCAGCAGTGAATTTGGGACAGAAAGCAATCAGCCCCAGCATTTT. This encodes CASSEFGTESNQPQHF. V is TRBV6-1 and J is TRBJ1-5, with 7 positions matching TRBD1. V shed 2 bases and J 1 base; nucleotides not matched to a gene: 5. Germline lookup yields CDR1 MNHNS and CDR2 SASEGT. The CDR3 spans 16 residues.

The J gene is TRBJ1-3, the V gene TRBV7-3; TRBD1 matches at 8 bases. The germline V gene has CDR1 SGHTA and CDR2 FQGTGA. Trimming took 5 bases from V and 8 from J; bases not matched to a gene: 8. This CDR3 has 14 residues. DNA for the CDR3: TGTGCCAGCAGCCTGACAGGGGCGGAGGACACCATATATTTT. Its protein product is CASSLTGAEDTIYF.

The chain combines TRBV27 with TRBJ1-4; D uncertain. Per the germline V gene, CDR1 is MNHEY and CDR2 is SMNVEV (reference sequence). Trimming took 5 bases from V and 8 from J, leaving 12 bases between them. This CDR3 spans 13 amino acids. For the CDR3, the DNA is TGTGCCAGCAGTCGGAACAGAATCGAAAAACTGTTTTTT. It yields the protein CASSRNRIEKLFF.